Listed below are T cell receptor beta chains from one sample, sequenced in a study of cytomegalovirus exposure and HLA in healthy donors. This table comes from immunoSEQ multiplex PCR, and its TCRdb copy is limited to in-frame clones, with some not included. The data hold fewer than 350,000 clones, with 70% to 90% observed a single time. Source material: PBMCs. The receptors were gathered from a woman between 18 and 29 years old in good health and CMV-seronegative. Both conserved end residues are part of each CDR3. Each record gives: D gene, V gene, J gene, clone size, CDR3 DNA, CDR3 protein. The D gene is left open where the match is weak. Size tells how often a clone was seen (once, few, many) or the class of an expanded clone, and some rows leave it out.

>TRBD2|TRBV11-2|TRBJ2-7|-
TGTGCCAGCAGCTTAGAGCTAGCGGGAGGTTACGAGCAGTACTTC
CASSLELAGGYEQYF
>TRBD2|TRBV27|TRBJ2-7|-
TGTGCCAGCAGCTATAGCGGGAGGGCCTACGAGCAGTACTTC
CASSYSGRAYEQYF
>TRBD1|TRBV9|TRBJ1-4|-
TGTGCCAGCAGCGTAGATTCTCAGGGGGCAAGGGAAAAACTGTTTTTT
CASSVDSQGAREKLFF
>-|TRBV30|TRBJ2-4|-
TGTGCCTGGAGGGCCCCGGGGGCCAAAAACATTCAGTACTTC
CAWRAPGAKNIQYF
>TRBD1|TRBV6-5|TRBJ1-3|-
TGTGCCAGCAGGGCCGGACAGGGGGCCAGAAACACCATATATTTT
CASRAGQGARNTIYF
>TRBD2|TRBV5-6|TRBJ2-3|-
TGTGCCAGCAGCTTGACTAGCGGGGTTAACACAGATACGCAGTATTTT
CASSLTSGVNTDTQYF
>-|TRBV18|TRBJ1-2|-
TGTGCCAGCTCACCCCTAGGGGCGGACAGCTCGGGGGGGATCTATGGCTACACCTTC
CASSPLGADSSGGIYGYTF
>TRBD1|TRBV30|TRBJ2-1|-
TGTGCCTGGAGTGTATGGGCGGGACAGGGGGCCGGTGAGCAGTTCTTC
CAWSVWAGQGAGEQFF
>TRBD2|TRBV28|TRBJ2-7|-
TGTGCCAGCAGTTCCACGGCCTATTCCCTAGCGGGAGGGAATTGGGACGAGCAGTACTTC
CASSSTAYSLAGGNWDEQYF
>-|TRBV6-6|TRBJ2-3|-
TGTGCCAGCAACCTCCGAGCGGGTACAGATACGCAGTATTTT
CASNLRAGTDTQYF
>TRBD1|TRBV18|TRBJ2-5|-
TGTGCCAGCTCACGAGAAGACAGGGCGGGCGAGACCCAGTACTTC
CASSREDRAGETQYF
>TRBD1|TRBV10-3|TRBJ1-1|-
TGTGCCATCAGGGGACAGGAAGGAACTGAAGCTTTCTTT
CAIRGQEGTEAFF
>-|TRBV5-6|TRBJ2-1|-
TGTGCCAGCAGCCGAAGGACAGACAATGAGCAGTTCTTC
CASSRRTDNEQFF
>-|TRBV21-1|TRBJ1-1|-
TGTGCCAGCAGCAAAGGGAGACAGGGGAACACTGAAGCTTTCTTT
CASSKGRQGNTEAFF
>TRBD1|TRBV28|TRBJ2-6|-
TGTGCCAGCAGTCGATCCGGGACAGGGATTAGAGGGGCCAACGTCCTGACTTTC
CASSRSGTGIRGANVLTF
>TRBD1|TRBV4-1|TRBJ1-1|-
TGCGCCAGCAGCCAAGAGGGCAGGGGGCTCTCTGAAGCTTTCTTT
CASSQEGRGLSEAFF
>-|TRBV29-1|TRBJ2-7|-
TGCAGCGTTGGGGACGGTCTTAGGGGGTCTTCCTACGAGCAGTACTTC
CSVGDGLRGSSYEQYF
>TRBD1|TRBV28|TRBJ1-5|-
TGTGCCAGCAGTTTGCACAGGGGCCAGCCCCAGCATTTT
CASSLHRGQPQHF
>TRBD2|TRBV7-8|TRBJ2-3|-
TGTGCCAGCAGCAGCCCACAACTTAGCGGGAGAGCGGATACGCAGTATTTT
CASSSPQLSGRADTQYF
>TRBD2|TRBV7-3|TRBJ2-3|-
TGTGCCAGCAGCGTAGCGGGAGGGGACACAGATACGCAGTATTTT
CASSVAGGDTDTQYF
>-|TRBV6-1|TRBJ1-3|-
TGTGCCAGCGCGCCTATGGAGTGGACTGGAAACACCATATATTTT
CASAPMEWTGNTIYF
>TRBD2|TRBV19|TRBJ2-1|-
TGTGCCAGTAGTGCGGGAGTCGGGCAGCTGAATGAGCAGTTCTTC
CASSAGVGQLNEQFF
>-|TRBV29-1|TRBJ1-1|-
TGCAGCGTTGGAGGGCTTATGAACACTGAAGCTTTCTTT
CSVGGLMNTEAFF
>-|TRBV30|TRBJ1-2|-
TGTGCCTGGAGGGTGGGTCCGGGTCGTGGTGGCTACACCTTC
CAWRVGPGRGGYTF
>-|TRBV7-3|TRBJ2-3|-
TGTGCCAGCAGCCAAAGCACAGATACGCAGTATTTT
CASSQSTDTQYF
>TRBD2|TRBV28|TRBJ2-5|-
TGTGCCAGCAGCCACGGAGGGAGGGGCCAAGAGACCCAGTACTTC
CASSHGGRGQETQYF
>TRBD2|TRBV25-1|TRBJ2-2|-
TGTGCCAGCAGTGAACCCAGCGGGAGGAATGCGGCCGGGGAGCTGTTTTTT
CASSEPSGRNAAGELFF
>TRBD2|TRBV7-7|TRBJ2-3|once
TGTGCTAGCAGCTCTGGACTAGCGGGATCGGATACGCAGTATTTT
CASSSGLAGSDTQYF
>TRBD1|TRBV29-1|TRBJ1-3|once
TGCAGCGTTGTTGTACAGGGGACCCAGGACACCATATATTTT
CSVVVQGTQDTIYF
>TRBD1|TRBV12-5|TRBJ2-4|-
TGTGCTAGTGGTTTGGTGTCCGAGACAGGGCCCCAAAACATTCAGTACTTC
CASGLVSETGPQNIQYF
>-|TRBV6-5|TRBJ1-2|-
TGTGCCAGCAGTTACCAAACGGGAGCGGGCTACACCTTC
CASSYQTGAGYTF
>-|TRBV7-8|TRBJ2-3|once
TGTGCCAGCCCTCCTATGGGGCAGCCAGTGGCTACCACAGATACGCAGTATTTT
CASPPMGQPVATTDTQYF
>-|TRBV6-4|TRBJ2-1|-
TGTGCCAGCAGTGACTCTGGGGACTCGGGGAATGAGCAGTTCTTC
CASSDSGDSGNEQFF
>TRBD2|TRBV19|TRBJ2-1|-
TGTGCCAGTAGTATTACTAGCGGGAGCTCCTACAATGAGCAGTTCTTC
CASSITSGSSYNEQFF
>-|TRBV23-1|TRBJ2-4|-
TGCGCCAGCCGGGGATTGGCTCGAGGCAAAAACATTCAGTACTTC
CASRGLARGKNIQYF
>TRBD1|TRBV4-1|TRBJ2-3|once
TGCGCCAGCAGCCTAAGACAGGGATGGGACACAGATACGCAGTATTTT
CASSLRQGWDTDTQYF
>-|TRBV5-1|TRBJ1-1|-
TGCGCCAGCAGCACCTCGGGGGGGGACACTGAAGCTTTCTTT
CASSTSGGDTEAFF
>TRBD2|TRBV9|TRBJ2-3|-
TGTGCCAGCAGCGTAGCTAGATGGGAAACTAGCGGGAGAGATACGCAGTATTTT
CASSVARWETSGRDTQYF
>TRBD1|TRBV27|TRBJ1-5|-
TGTGCCAGCAGTTTGGCAGGAGGGGGCATAAGCAATCAGCCCCAGCATTTT
CASSLAGGGISNQPQHF
>-|TRBV28|TRBJ2-3|-
TGTGCCAGCCGAGTTTGGGGGCGCGATACGCAGTATTTT
CASRVWGRDTQYF
>-|TRBV7-3|TRBJ1-1|-
TGTGCCAGCAGCCCAGACAGCGCCCTGGCCCTGAACACTGAAGCTTTCTTT
CASSPDSALALNTEAFF
>-|TRBV6-6|TRBJ1-2|-
TGTGCCAGCAGTTACCGGGGAGGCTATGGCTACACCTTC
CASSYRGGYGYTF
>TRBD2|TRBV4-1|TRBJ2-1|-
TGCGCCAGCAGCCAAGTTGGTAGCGGGAGTAGAAATGAGCAGTTCTTC
CASSQVGSGSRNEQFF
>TRBD2|TRBV9|TRBJ2-3|-
TGTGCCAGCAGCGTAGGGGATAGCGGGGGGACAGATACGCAGTATTTT
CASSVGDSGGTDTQYF
>-|TRBV13|TRBJ1-2|-
TGTGCCAGCAGCTCGCCGGCCCGGGACACGAACTATGGCTACACCTTC
CASSSPARDTNYGYTF
>-|TRBV4-1|TRBJ2-5|-
TGCGCCAGCAGCCAAGGGGATGGGGCTGCCTTAGTAGAGACCCAGTACTTC
CASSQGDGAALVETQYF
>-|TRBV6-5|TRBJ2-7|once
TGTGCCAGCAGTTCAGGGGCCTACGAGCAGTACTTC
CASSSGAYEQYF
>-|TRBV2|TRBJ1-1|-
TGTGCCAGCTTTGATTTGGGACTGCAGAACACTGAAGCTTTCTTT
CASFDLGLQNTEAFF
>TRBD1|TRBV9|TRBJ2-3|once
TGTGCCAGCAGCGTAGAGACAGGGGAAAAGAGAGATACGCAGTATTTT
CASSVETGEKRDTQYF
>-|TRBV5-8|TRBJ2-7|-
TGTGCCAGCAGGTCCCCCGGGACAACCGAGCAGTACTTC
CASRSPGTTEQYF
>TRBD2|TRBV7-9|TRBJ2-2|-
TGTGCCAGCAGCTCACCCCCGGGAGGTCGGAACACCGGGGAGCTGTTTTTT
CASSSPPGGRNTGELFF
>-|TRBV29-1|TRBJ1-1|-
TGCAGCGTGCTGGTGCGGGGAAACACTGAAGCTTTCTTT
CSVLVRGNTEAFF